This T cell receptor (beta chain) was found in a study of shared clonotypes between healthy human individuals. The overall study: Each donor's CD8 memory used one plate, CD8 naive two, each CD4 subset three.

Broader study findings: The study's rarefaction showed incomplete sorted-subset sequencing despite large depth.

Note on this clone: Its antigen is as yet unknown.

What CD8 memory combined were CD45RO+ cells and CCR7-negative CD45RA+ TemRA cells. Only in-frame clones appear in the TCRdb table, and some are missing; sequencing was by immunoSEQ multiplex PCR. The sample consists of about 690,000 clones, 80% to 95% of them appearing once. This CDR3 is built from 14 residues. The J segment lost 6 bases and the V segment lost 3 bases, leaving 7 bases of the junction unmatched. Germline CDR1 is SEHNR and CDR2 is FQNEAQ (reference sequence). This clonotype was sampled from a man younger than 35 in good health. Some clones in this sample may be carry-over from other donors' samples. The chain couples TRBV7-9 to TRBJ1-2; TRBD1 matches at 7 bases. Sequencing was performed on memory CD8+ T cells from PBMCs. Subset: CD45RO+ cells pooled with CCR7-negative TemRA cells. The CDR3 region has the DNA TGTGCCAGCAGCTTCGGGCAGGGGGGAAATGGCTACACCTTC. It yields the protein CASSFGQGGNGYTF.